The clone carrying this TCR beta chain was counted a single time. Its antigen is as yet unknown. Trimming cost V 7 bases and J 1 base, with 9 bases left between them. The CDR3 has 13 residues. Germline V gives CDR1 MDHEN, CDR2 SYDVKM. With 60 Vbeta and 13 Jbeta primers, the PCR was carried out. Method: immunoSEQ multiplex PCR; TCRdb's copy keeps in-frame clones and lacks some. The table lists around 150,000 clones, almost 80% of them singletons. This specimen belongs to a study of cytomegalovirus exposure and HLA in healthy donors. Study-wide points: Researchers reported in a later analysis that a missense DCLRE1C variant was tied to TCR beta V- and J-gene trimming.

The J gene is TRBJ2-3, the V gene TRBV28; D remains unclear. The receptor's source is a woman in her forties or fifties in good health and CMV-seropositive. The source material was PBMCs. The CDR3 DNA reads TGTGCCAGCAACTTGGGCGGCACAGATACGCAGTATTTT. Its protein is CASNLGGTDTQYF.